The 29 T cell receptor beta chains reported below all come from one sample, sequenced in a study of T cell responses to AZD1222 COVID-19 vaccine. This table comes from immunoSEQ multiplex PCR, and its TCRdb copy is limited to in-frame clones, with some not included. Among around 15,000 clones listed, 65% to 80% were seen once. Here the sequenced sample was peripheral blood, taken 28 days after the second AZD1222 dose. These receptors all come from an adult who received the AZD1222 COVID-19 vaccine.

J is TRBJ2-6 and V is TRBV28; 8 positions agree with TRBD2. Germline CDR1 and CDR2: MDHEN and SYDVKM. The CDR3 length is 18 residues. Trimming removed 6 bases from V and 2 bases from J; junction bases left unmatched: 12. The CDR3 region is CASSPTGGGQAGANVLTF. Here the CDR3 DNA reads TGTGCCAGCAGCCCCACGGGAGGGGGGCAGGCTGGGGCCAACGTCCTGACTTTC.

This clone was counted a few times. The chain carries TRBV5-1 and TRBJ2-7; 11 nucleotides align to TRBD2. The CDR3 totals 15 residues. Per germline, CDR1 SGHRS and CDR2 YFSETQ. J was trimmed by 5 bases and V by 0 bases; bases with no gene match: 4. CDR3 nucleotide sequence: TGCGCCAGCAGCTTGGAACCACTAGCGGGGGACGAGCAGTACTTC. Encoded protein: CASSLEPLAGDEQYF.

V gene TRBV10-2 combines with J gene TRBJ2-5, with 12 bases aligning to TRBD2. J lost 2 bases, V lost 3 bases, and 10 bases had no gene match. The CDR3 runs 18 residues. Germline-derived CDR1 and CDR2 are WSHSY and SAAADI. The DNA for the CDR3 is TGCGCCAGCAGTGAAAGAGGGTTACTAGCGGGGGGACAAGAGACCCAGTACTTC. It is translated as CASSERGLLAGGQETQYF.

The V call is TRBV19, the J call TRBJ2-3, with a possible D match to TRBD1 (5 bases). Germline-derived CDR1 and CDR2 are LNHDA and SQIVND (reference sequence). Trimming shortened V by 3 bases and J by 4 bases, and 8 bases separated the two germline ends. This CDR3 has 13 amino acids. The CDR3 nucleotides read TGTGCCAGTAGTATGACAGAAGCAGATACGCAGTATTTT. It is translated as CASSMTEADTQYF. Based on the CDR3 plus reference TRBV19 and TRBJ2-3, the full variable domain is DGGITQSPKYLFRKEGQNVTLSCEQNLNHDAMYWYRQDPGQGLRLIYYSQIVNDFQKGDIAEGYSVSREKKESFPLTVTSAQKNPTAFYLCASSMTEADTQYFGPGTRLTVL.

The gene calls are TRBV5-4 and TRBJ2-6, with a tentative D call TRBD2 (5 bases). The V gene's germline CDR1 is SGHNT and CDR2 YYREEE (reference sequence). The V and J ends lost 0 bases and 1 base respectively, with 5 bases between them. This CDR3 comprises 15 residues. The DNA for the CDR3 is TGTGCCAGCAGCTTGGCGGGGTCTGGGGCCAACGTCCTGACTTTC. Protein sequence: CASSLAGSGANVLTF.

This clone was recorded a few times. J is TRBJ1-4 and V is TRBV3-1 (or the pseudogene TRBV3-2); 9 nucleotides line up with TRBD1. The CDR3 covers 16 residues. Trimming cost V 1 base and J 16 bases; bases outside gene matches: 16. CDR1 and CDR2 (germline): LGHDT, YNNKEL (reference sequence). The CDR3 DNA reads TGTGCCAGCAGCCAAGTACAGGACAGGGGCTCGGAACGATCGTTTTTT. Translation gives CASSQVQDRGSERSFF.

The chain recombines TRBV11-2 with TRBJ2-7, with D perhaps matching TRBD1 or TRBD2 (5 bases each). V gave up 4 bases and J gave up 4 bases, with 11 bases separating them. This CDR3 spans 13 amino acids. Germline V gene data show CDR1 as SGHAT and CDR2 as FQNNGV. Here the CDR3 reads CASSSRGLYEQYF. Written as DNA, the CDR3 is TGTGCCAGCAGCTCCCGGGGCCTATACGAGCAGTACTTC.

The chain employs TRBV4-1 and TRBJ1-2; D remains ambiguous. Trimming removed 0 bases from V and 4 bases from J, with 9 bases in between. The germline gives CDR1 MGHRA, CDR2 YSYEKL. The CDR3 is made up of 14 amino acids. DNA for the CDR3: TGCGCCAGCAGCCAAGAACTGGGCGGCTATGGCTACACCTTC. Protein product: CASSQELGGYGYTF.

This clone is a singleton in its sample. The J gene is TRBJ1-1, the V gene TRBV19; D not certain. The CDR3 spans 14 residues. The V end was cut by 4 bases, the J end by 0 bases, with 9 bases between. Germline V gene data show CDR1 as LNHDA and CDR2 as SQIVND (reference sequence). For the CDR3, the DNA is TGTGCCAGTAGTACCCTGGGCATGAACACTGAAGCTTTCTTT. Its protein is CASSTLGMNTEAFF.

The rearrangement uses TRBV3-1 (or the pseudogene TRBV3-2) and TRBJ1-1; D uncertain. The CDR3 is 11 amino acids. Germline CDR1 reads LGHDT; CDR2 reads YNNKEL (reference sequence). V was cut by 3 bases and J by 2 bases, with 1 base left in between. CDR3 protein: CASSHNTEAFF. The CDR3 region has the DNA TGTGCCAGCAGCCACAACACTGAAGCTTTCTTT.

This clone was picked up one time. The CDR3 coding sequence is TGCAGCGTTGGGGGGCAGGGACTGACAGATACGCAGTATTTT. It yields the protein CSVGGQGLTDTQYF. The chain has TRBV29-1 and TRBJ2-3, with D perhaps assigned TRBD1 or TRBD2 (6 bases each). Between the trimmed V and J ends, which lost 4 bases and 3 bases, there was a span of 14 bases. From germline, CDR1 is SQVTM and CDR2 ANQGSEA. This CDR3 region has 14 residues.

CDR3 sequence: CASSPTGLANEQFF. In DNA form, the CDR3 reads TGTGCCAGCAGTCCAACCGGACTAGCGAATGAGCAGTTCTTC. The V and J genes are TRBV28 and TRBJ2-1; TRBD2 aligns across 9 bases. V trimming: 5 bases; J trimming: 7 bases; junction bases outside the gene matches: 6. CDR1 and CDR2 from the germline V gene are MDHEN and SYDVKM. The CDR3 is 14 residues long.

The chain has TRBV11-2 and TRBJ2-1, with 14 bases lining up with TRBD2. J gave up 9 bases and V 5 bases, and 6 bases lay outside the gene matches. This CDR3 contains 15 residues. CDR1 and CDR2 from the germline V gene are SGHAT and FQNNGV. In DNA, the CDR3 is TGTGCCAGCAGCCCGACTAGCGGGGGGGCCATTGAGCAGTTCTTC. This gives the protein CASSPTSGGAIEQFF.

J is TRBJ1-6 and V is TRBV5-6; D unresolved. V shed 2 bases and J shed 6 bases, with 9 bases lying between them. CDR1 is SGHDT, CDR2 YYEEEE, per germline. This CDR3 region has 14 residues. Here the CDR3 reads CASSFLTVNSPLHF. The CDR3 DNA follows: TGTGCCAGCAGCTTCCTGACGGTTAATTCACCCCTCCACTTT.

The chain joins TRBV6-1 to TRBJ1-2; maybe TRBD1 (5 bases). Trimming removed 0 bases from V and 5 bases from J, with 13 bases in between. The CDR3 is 15 residues long. Per the germline V gene, CDR1 is MNHNS and CDR2 is SASEGT. The CDR3 DNA is TGTGCCAGCAGTGAAGCGGGGACTTACTTGTATGGCTACACCTTC. Amino acid sequence: CASSEAGTYLYGYTF.

The gene calls are TRBV4-1 and TRBJ2-1; the D gene is possibly TRBD1 (7 bases). CDR3 length: 16 residues. With 4 bases removed from V and 1 base from J, the gap between germline ends came to 14 bases. The germline gives CDR1 MGHRA, CDR2 YSYEKL. The CDR3 DNA sequence: TGCGCCAGCAGCCTCAGGGCGGGACAGTCCTACAATGAGCAGTTCTTC. Residues: CASSLRAGQSYNEQFF.

The chain employs TRBV7-9 and TRBJ2-7; 11 nucleotides match TRBD2. Trimming cost V 5 bases and J 3 bases; bases outside gene matches: 6. The germline V gene encodes CDR1 SEHNR and CDR2 FQNEAQ (reference sequence). The CDR3 spans 15 residues. The CDR3 DNA reads TGTGCCAGCAGCCCCCCTAGCGGGGGGTACTACGAGCAGTACTTC. This codes for CASSPPSGGYYEQYF.

The chain is built from TRBV7-8 and TRBJ1-3, with D hard to call. Germline-derived CDR1 and CDR2 are SGHVS and FQNEAQ. The V end lost 6 bases, the J end lost 0 bases, and 6 bases lay between the germline ends. The CDR3 spans 13 residues. This chain's CDR3 is CASRGSSGNTIYF. Here the CDR3 DNA reads TGTGCCAGCAGGGGGAGCTCTGGAAACACCATATATTTT.

The chain carries TRBV2 and TRBJ1-4; tentative D call: TRBD1 (6 bases). The germline gives CDR1 SNHLY, CDR2 FYNNEI. The CDR3 is made up of 15 amino acids. The ends were cut back, 8 bases at V and 4 bases at J, with 17 bases in the middle. The CDR3 here is CASSGPGQINEKLFF. The DNA of the CDR3 is TGTGCCAGCTCTGGCCCGGGACAAATTAATGAAAAACTGTTTTTT.

This clone was seen just once. The chain links TRBV16 to TRBJ1-2; no reliable D call. The length of the CDR3 is 16 residues. Germline CDR1 KGHSY, CDR2 FQNENV. Trimming pared 4 bases from V and 0 bases from J, leaving 15 bases between. The CDR3 reads CASSREGMVANYGYTF. CDR3 sequence (DNA): TGTGCCAGCAGCCGGGAAGGGATGGTGGCTAACTATGGCTACACCTTC.

This clone was observed a handful of times. The rearrangement links TRBV16 to TRBJ2-5; D perhaps matches TRBD2 (6 bases). This CDR3 has 15 residues. The germline CDR1 and CDR2 sequences are KGHSY and FQNENV. Trimming left V 2 bases short and J 4 bases short, with 14 bases between. CDR3 coding DNA: TGTGCCAGCAGCCAAGCCCGGGGGATAGGAGAGACCCAGTACTTC. Residues: CASSQARGIGETQYF.

The chain joins TRBV6-1 to TRBJ1-4; D unclear. Trimming cost V 0 bases and J 11 bases, with 7 bases left between them. Germline V gene lookup returns CDR1 MNHNS and CDR2 SASEGT. The CDR3 runs to 12 residues. The CDR3, as DNA: TGTGCCAGCAGTGAAGCGATCGGGAAACTGTTTTTT. This gives the protein CASSEAIGKLFF.

The chain uses TRBV7-8 and TRBJ2-7, with D possibly TRBD1 on 6 matching bases. CDR3 length: 14 amino acids. V was clipped by 5 bases and J by 0 bases, with 11 bases between them. CDR1 is SGHVS and CDR2 is FQNEAQ in the germline V gene. CDR3 region: CASSPDSSSYEQYF. The DNA of the CDR3 is TGTGCCAGCAGCCCGGACAGCAGCTCCTACGAGCAGTACTTC.

J is TRBJ2-1 and V is TRBV20-1; D ambiguous. Germline assignment: CDR1 DFQATT and CDR2 SNEGSKA (reference sequence). The V and J ends lost 4 bases and 5 bases respectively, with 6 bases between them. The CDR3 is made up of 11 amino acids. The CDR3 protein is CSANRHNEQFF. The CDR3 coding sequence is TGCAGTGCTAACAGACACAATGAGCAGTTCTTC.

This clone was detected a few times. The chain is built from TRBV4-2 and TRBJ2-2, with a weak D call TRBD2 (5 bases). V was cut by 1 base and J by 0 bases, with 6 bases left in between. This CDR3 has 15 residues. CDR1 and CDR2 from the germline V gene are LGHNA and YNFKEQ. This CDR3 is CASSQAAANTGELFF. Written as DNA, the CDR3 is TGTGCCAGCAGCCAAGCAGCGGCGAACACCGGGGAGCTGTTTTTT.

The rearrangement joins TRBV6-5 to TRBJ1-1; unclear D gene. V lost 3 bases and J lost 6, with 2 bases in between. The germline CDR1 and CDR2 sequences are MNHEY and SVGAGI. The CDR3 consists of 10 residues. As DNA, the CDR3 is TGTGCCAGCAGTTATGCTGAAGCTTTCTTT. Amino acid sequence: CASSYAEAFF.

This clone came up a few times. This chain connects TRBV10-3 to TRBJ2-7, with a tentative D call TRBD2 (6 bases). Trimming removed 11 bases at V and 0 bases at J, with 14 bases between. Germline V gene lookup returns CDR1 ENHRY and CDR2 SYGVKD. The CDR3 has 13 residues. CDR3 amino acids: CAGGGVSSYEQYF. CDR3 in DNA: TGTGCCGGAGGCGGGGTAAGCTCCTACGAGCAGTACTTC.

J is TRBJ1-2 and V is TRBV19; possible D gene TRBD1, 6 bases. Trimming cost V 3 bases and J 4 bases, with 15 bases left between them. The CDR3 runs to 15 residues. The germline V gene has CDR1 LNHDA and CDR2 SQIVND (reference sequence). CDR3 protein: CASSISQGNLYGYTF. CDR3 nucleotides: TGTGCCAGTAGTATCAGCCAGGGGAATCTCTATGGCTACACCTTC.

The chain couples TRBV19 to TRBJ2-2; D not certain. Germline CDR1 reads LNHDA; CDR2 reads SQIVND (reference sequence). Trimming stripped 5 bases from V and 13 bases from J, with 17 bases between. The CDR3 is 13 amino acids. The CDR3 nucleotides read TGTGCCAGTAGTCTTCTGGGCGGCGGTCCGCTGTTTTTT. Its translation is CASSLLGGGPLFF.